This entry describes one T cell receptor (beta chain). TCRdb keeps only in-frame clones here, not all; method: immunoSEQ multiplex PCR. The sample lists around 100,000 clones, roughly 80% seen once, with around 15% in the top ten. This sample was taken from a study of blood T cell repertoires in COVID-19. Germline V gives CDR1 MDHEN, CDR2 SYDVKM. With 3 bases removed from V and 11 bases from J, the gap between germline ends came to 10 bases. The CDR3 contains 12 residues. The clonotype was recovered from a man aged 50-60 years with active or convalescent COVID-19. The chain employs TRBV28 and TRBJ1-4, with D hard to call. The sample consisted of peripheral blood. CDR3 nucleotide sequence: TGTGCCAGCAGTTTGCCTTTAGAGAAACTGTTTTTT. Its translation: CASSLPLEKLFF.